Given below is one TCR beta chain in context. Antigen unknown. Here immunoSEQ multiplex PCR was the method, and the copy in TCRdb shows in-frame clones only, minus some. The table has some 90,000 clones, 80% to 90% seen once; the top ten hold around 1%. These data originate in a study of PD-L1 blockade in urothelial cancer. Study findings and constraints: Durable benefit accompanied greater 3-week expansion of tumor-associated blood clones.

The time point is: pretreatment peripheral blood. The receptor was isolated from an elderly woman with urothelial cancer. The sequencing here drew on PBMCs, taken around atezolizumab (anti-PD-L1) treatment.

In DNA form, the CDR3 reads TGTGCCAGCAGCCTGGTTGGTCTAGCGGGAGCTTCCTACGAGCAGTACTTC. Its translation is CASSLVGLAGASYEQYF. The J gene is TRBJ2-7, the V gene TRBV5-6; 10 nucleotides align to TRBD2. Germline lookup yields CDR1 SGHDT and CDR2 YYEEEE. Trimming at V came to 4 bases and at J to 1 base, leaving 11 bases not matched to a gene. CDR3 length: 17 residues.